This T cell receptor beta chain was profiled in a study of control samples from healthy donors and cancer patients. Trimming took off 5 bases at V and 9 bases at J, with 17 bases between the two ends. Germline lookup yields CDR1 MNHNY and CDR2 SVGAGI (reference sequence). The CDR3 length is 13 residues. Using immunoSEQ multiplex PCR, the repertoire was profiled, and TCRdb retains in-frame clones only, with some absent. The sample carries about 85,000 clones, roughly nine tenths recorded once. The sequence was collected from a woman aged 55-69 years in good health. J is TRBJ2-7 and V is TRBV6-6, with D hard to call. Sequenced: blood. In DNA form, the CDR3 reads TGTGCCAGCAGTCAAAACACCCGGAGTGGGCAGTACTTC. Protein sequence: CASSQNTRSGQYF.